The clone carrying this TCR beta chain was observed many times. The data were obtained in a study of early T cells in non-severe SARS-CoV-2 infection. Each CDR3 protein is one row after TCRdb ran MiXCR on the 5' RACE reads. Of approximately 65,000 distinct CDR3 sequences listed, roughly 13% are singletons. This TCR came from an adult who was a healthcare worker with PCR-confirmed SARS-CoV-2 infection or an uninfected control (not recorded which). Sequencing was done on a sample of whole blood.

CDR3 sequence reads: CASSYGAGPGVAKLFF. CDR3 DNA: TGTGCCAGCAGTTACGGAGCGGGGCCAGGGGTGGCAAAACTGTTTTTT. This chain joins TRBV6-2 or TRBV6-3 and TRBJ1-4; TRBD1 might be the D (6 bases). There are 16 residues in the CDR3. V lost 2 bases and J 10 bases, leaving 20 bases between the germline ends. CDR1 and CDR2 (germline): MNHEY, SVGEGT.